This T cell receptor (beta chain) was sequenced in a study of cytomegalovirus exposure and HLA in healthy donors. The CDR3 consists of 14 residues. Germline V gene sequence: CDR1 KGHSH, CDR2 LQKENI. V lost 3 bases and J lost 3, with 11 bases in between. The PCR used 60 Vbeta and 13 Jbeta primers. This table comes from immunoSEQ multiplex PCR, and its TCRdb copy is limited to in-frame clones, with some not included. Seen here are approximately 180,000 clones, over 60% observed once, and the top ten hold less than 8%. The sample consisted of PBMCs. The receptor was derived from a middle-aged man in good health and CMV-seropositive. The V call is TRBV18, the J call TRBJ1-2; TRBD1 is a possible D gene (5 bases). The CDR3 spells CASSPQTVDYGYTF. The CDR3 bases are TGTGCCAGCTCACCGCAGACAGTCGACTATGGCTACACCTTC. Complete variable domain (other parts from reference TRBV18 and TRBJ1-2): NAGVMQNPRHLVRRRGQEARLRCSPMKGHSHVYWYRQLPEEGLKFMVYLQKENIIDESGMPKERFSAEFPKEGPSILRIQQVVRGDSAAYFCASSPQTVDYGYTFGSGTRLTVV.